The 10 T cell receptor beta chains presented below share a single source sample, sequenced in a study of blood T cell repertoires in COVID-19 (dated by TCRdb to between 2020 and 2021). The method behind the library was the immunoSEQ multiplex PCR assay. TCRdb mirrors the immuneACCESS table, restricted to in-frame sequences. Some clones are absent from its copies; in checked studies, under half trace to an unresolved V gene, and the reason for the others is unknown. This sample holds more than 100,000 clones; 70% to 85% were observed only once. The top ten clonotypes cover about 4.2% of the sample. The specimen sequenced was peripheral blood. The receptors originated from a woman aged 70-85 years with acute or convalescent COVID-19.

The genes are TRBV5-6 and TRBJ2-7; TRBD2 might be the D (5 bases). Trimming cost V 0 bases and J 2 bases, with 9 bases left between them. This CDR3 has 14 residues. Per the germline V gene, CDR1 is SGHDT and CDR2 is YYEEEE. The CDR3 DNA follows: TGTGCCAGCAGCTTGGGGACGGGGACCTACGAGCAGTACTTC. This translates into CASSLGTGTYEQYF.

This clone was seen only once. V usage is TRBV5-4 and J usage is TRBJ1-2; perhaps TRBD1 as D (6 bases). Germline CDR1 is SGHNT and CDR2 is YYREEE (reference sequence). The CDR3 extends over 15 amino acids. V lost 3 bases and J 2 bases, leaving 14 bases between the germline ends. The CDR3 DNA sequence: TGTGCCAGCAGCTACGTCAGGGGCGCGAACTATGGCTACACCTTC. Its translation: CASSYVRGANYGYTF. The whole variable domain, filled in from reference TRBV5-4 and TRBJ1-2, reads ETGVTQSPTHLIKTRGQQVTLRCSSQSGHNTVSWYQQALGQGPQFIFQYYREEENGRGNFPPRFSGLQFPNYSSELNVNALELDDSALYLCASSYVRGANYGYTFGSGTRLTVV.

The chain carries TRBV6-5 and TRBJ1-5; 8 bases map to TRBD1. The length of the CDR3 is 15 residues. Germline CDR1 reads MNHEY; CDR2 reads SVGAGI. V lost 5 bases, J lost 4 bases, and 7 bases stayed unmatched. The chain's CDR3 is CASSRQGNLNQPQHF. The CDR3 DNA is TGTGCCAGCAGTCGACAGGGGAATTTAAATCAGCCCCAGCATTTT.

This chain connects TRBV5-8 to TRBJ2-3; perhaps TRBD1 as D (5 bases). Germline V gene lookup returns CDR1 SGHTS and CDR2 YDEGEE. Trimming cost V 5 bases and J 2 bases, with 12 bases left between them. This CDR3 comprises 14 residues. CDR3 sequence (DNA): TGTGCCAGCAGGACTCTACAGGTCACAGATACGCAGTATTTT. Translation: CASRTLQVTDTQYF.

The chain is built from TRBV2 and TRBJ1-6; TRBD1 might be the D (5 bases). CDR1 is SNHLY, CDR2 FYNNEI, per germline. Trimming removed 7 bases at V and 7 bases at J, with 11 bases between. This CDR3 has 13 residues. The CDR3 DNA is TGTGCCAGCACAGGGTTGGCAAATTCACCCCTCCACTTT. Translating it yields CASTGLANSPLHF.

This chain uses TRBV27 with TRBJ1-4; D may be TRBD1 (5 bases). The CDR3 spans 14 residues. V was trimmed by 2 bases and J by 8 bases, leaving 12 bases between them. CDR1 is MNHEY and CDR2 is SMNVEV in the germline V gene (reference sequence). CDR3 coding DNA: TGTGCCAGCAGTTTAGCAGGGATTGGGGAAAAACTGTTTTTT. Its protein is CASSLAGIGEKLFF.

This clone appeared once. The gene calls are TRBV2 and TRBJ1-5; D is unresolved. The CDR3 totals 15 residues. The germline CDR1 and CDR2 sequences are SNHLY and FYNNEI. Trimming shortened V by 2 bases and J by 6 bases, and 14 bases separated the two germline ends. CDR3 loop: CASSEPGSPTQPQHF. The DNA of the CDR3 is TGTGCCAGCAGTGAACCAGGTAGTCCGACTCAGCCCCAGCATTTT.

The V gene is TRBV10-3, the J gene TRBJ1-6, with TRBD1 matching 10 bases. Losses at the gene ends were 4 bases for V and 8 bases for J; bases not matched to a gene: 5. The CDR3 is 15 amino acids. Germline V CDR1 and CDR2: ENHRY, SYGVKD. For the CDR3, the DNA is TGTGCCATCAGTGGGGGACAGGGGACCGATTCACCCCTCCACTTT. Its protein is CAISGGQGTDSPLHF.

The genes are TRBV3-1 (or the pseudogene TRBV3-2) and TRBJ1-1; D gene uncertain. Germline V CDR1 and CDR2: LGHDT, YNNKEL (reference sequence). This CDR3 spans 14 amino acids. The V end was cut by 3 bases, the J end by 1 base, with 9 bases between. CDR3 sequence (DNA): TGTGCCAGCAGCCAGGTGGCGGCGAACACTGAAGCTTTCTTT. Amino acids: CASSQVAANTEAFF.

J is TRBJ1-5 and V is TRBV6-5; no definite D call. Looked up from germline, CDR1 is MNHEY and CDR2 is SVGAGI. V lost 8 bases, J lost 3 bases, and 14 bases lay in between. CDR3 size: 14 residues. CDR3 amino acids: CASARSRNNQPQHF. The CDR3 DNA reads as TGTGCCAGCGCACGAAGCCGCAACAATCAGCCCCAGCATTTT.